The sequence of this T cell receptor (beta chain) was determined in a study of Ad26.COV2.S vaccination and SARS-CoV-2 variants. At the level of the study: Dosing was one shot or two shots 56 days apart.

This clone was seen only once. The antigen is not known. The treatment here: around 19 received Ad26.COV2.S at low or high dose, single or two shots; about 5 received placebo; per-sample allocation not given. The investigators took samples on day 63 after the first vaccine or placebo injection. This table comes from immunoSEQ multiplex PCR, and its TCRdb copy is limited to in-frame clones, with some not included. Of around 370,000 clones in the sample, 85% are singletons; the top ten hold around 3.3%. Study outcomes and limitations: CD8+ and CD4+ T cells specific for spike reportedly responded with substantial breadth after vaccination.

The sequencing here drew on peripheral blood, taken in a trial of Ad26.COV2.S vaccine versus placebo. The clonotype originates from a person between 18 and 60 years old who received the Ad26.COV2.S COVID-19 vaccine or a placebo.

The CDR3 protein is CATELPPRGINTDTQYF. The CDR3 bases are TGTGCCACCGAGCTTCCCCCGCGGGGGATTAACACAGATACGCAGTATTTT. The rearrangement joins TRBV7-9 to TRBJ2-3; TRBD2 matches at 7 bases. The germline V gene has CDR1 SEHNR and CDR2 FQNEAQ (reference sequence). This CDR3 is 17 amino acids long. After removal of 10 bases from V and 2 bases from J, the junction contained 18 bases not matched to a gene.